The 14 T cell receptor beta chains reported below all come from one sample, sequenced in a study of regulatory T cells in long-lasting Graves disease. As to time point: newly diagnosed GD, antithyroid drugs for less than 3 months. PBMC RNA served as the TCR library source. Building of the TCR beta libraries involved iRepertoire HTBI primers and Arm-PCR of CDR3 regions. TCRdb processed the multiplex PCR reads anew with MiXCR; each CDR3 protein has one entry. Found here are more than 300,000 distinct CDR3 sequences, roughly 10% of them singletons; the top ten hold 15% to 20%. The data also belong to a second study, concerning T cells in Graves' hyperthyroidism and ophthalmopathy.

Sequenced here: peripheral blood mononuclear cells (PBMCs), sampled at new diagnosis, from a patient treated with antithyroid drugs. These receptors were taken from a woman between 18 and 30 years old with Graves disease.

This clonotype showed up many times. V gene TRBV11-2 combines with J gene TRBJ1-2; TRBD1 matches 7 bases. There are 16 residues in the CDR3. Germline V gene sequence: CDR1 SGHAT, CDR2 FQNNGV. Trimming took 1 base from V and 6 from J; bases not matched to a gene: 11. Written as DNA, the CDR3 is TGTGCCAGCAGCTTAGTTCCGGAGGACAGGATCAATGGCTACACCTTC. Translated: CASSLVPEDRINGYTF.

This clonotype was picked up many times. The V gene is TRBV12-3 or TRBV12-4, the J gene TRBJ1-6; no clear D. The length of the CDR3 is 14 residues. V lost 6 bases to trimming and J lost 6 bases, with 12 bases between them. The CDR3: CASSLTGSNSPLHF. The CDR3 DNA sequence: TGTGCCAGCAGCTTGACGGGATCTAATTCACCCCTCCACTTT.

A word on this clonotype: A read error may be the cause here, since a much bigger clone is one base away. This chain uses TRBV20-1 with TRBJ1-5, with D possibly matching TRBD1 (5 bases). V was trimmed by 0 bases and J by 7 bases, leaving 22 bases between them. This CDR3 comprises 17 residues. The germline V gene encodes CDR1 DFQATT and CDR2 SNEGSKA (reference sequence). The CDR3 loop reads CSARDRLSGGPSQPQHF. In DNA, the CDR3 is TGCAGTGCTAGAGATCGTCTTAGCGGGGGACCGAGCCAGCCCCAGCATTTT.

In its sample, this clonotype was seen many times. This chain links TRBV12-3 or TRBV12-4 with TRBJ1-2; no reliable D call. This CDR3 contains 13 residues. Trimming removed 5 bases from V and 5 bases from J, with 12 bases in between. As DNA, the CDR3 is TGTGCCAGCAGTCCCGTCCGGCTTTATGGCTACACCTTC. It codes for CASSPVRLYGYTF.

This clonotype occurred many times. The CDR3 reads CAWSGDVEQYF. In DNA, the CDR3 is TGTGCCTGGAGTGGTGATGTCGAGCAGTACTTC. This chain links TRBV30 with TRBJ2-7; D is ambiguous. This CDR3 region has 11 residues. Between the trimmed V and J ends, which lost 1 base and 6 bases, there was a span of 7 bases. Germline CDR1 is GTSNPN and CDR2 is SVGIG (reference sequence).

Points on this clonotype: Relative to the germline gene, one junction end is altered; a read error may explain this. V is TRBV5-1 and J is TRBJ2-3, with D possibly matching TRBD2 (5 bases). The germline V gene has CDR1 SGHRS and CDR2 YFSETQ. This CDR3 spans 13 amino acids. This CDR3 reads CASSKGLTDTQYF. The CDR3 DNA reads TGTGCCAGCAGCAAAGGACTCACAGATACGCAGTATTTT.

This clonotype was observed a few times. The CDR3 here is CASSNLSDRDYGYTF. CDR3 coding DNA: TGCGCCAGCAGCAACCTCTCGGACAGGGACTATGGCTACACCTTC. V and J are TRBV5-1 and TRBJ1-2, with TRBD1 identical over 8 bases. The CDR3 sequence is 15 residues long. The V segment lost 4 bases and the J segment 3 bases; nucleotides outside the gene matches: 8. In germline, CDR1 is SGHRS, CDR2 YFSETQ.

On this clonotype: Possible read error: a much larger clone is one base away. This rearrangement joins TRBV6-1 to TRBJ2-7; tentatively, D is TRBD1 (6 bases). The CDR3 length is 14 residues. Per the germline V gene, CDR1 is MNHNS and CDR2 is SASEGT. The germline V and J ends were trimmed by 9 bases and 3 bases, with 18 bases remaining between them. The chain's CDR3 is CASQGHYRGYEQYF. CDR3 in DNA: TGTGCCAGTCAGGGACATTACCGCGGCTACGAGCAGTACTTC.

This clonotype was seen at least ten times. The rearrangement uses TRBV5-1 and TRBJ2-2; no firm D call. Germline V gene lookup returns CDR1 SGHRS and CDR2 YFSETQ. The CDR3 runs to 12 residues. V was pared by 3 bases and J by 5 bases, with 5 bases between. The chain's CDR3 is CASSSRTGELFF. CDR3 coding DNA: TGCGCCAGCAGCTCTCGGACCGGGGAGCTGTTTTTT.

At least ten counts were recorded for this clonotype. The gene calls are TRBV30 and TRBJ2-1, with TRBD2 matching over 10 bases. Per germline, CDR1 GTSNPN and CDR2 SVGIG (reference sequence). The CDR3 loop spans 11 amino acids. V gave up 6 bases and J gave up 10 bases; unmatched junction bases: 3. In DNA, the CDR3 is TGTGCCTGCGGGACTAGCGTGGAGCAGTTCTTC. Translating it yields CACGTSVEQFF. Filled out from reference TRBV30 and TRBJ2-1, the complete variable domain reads SQTIHQWPATLVQPVGSPLSLECTVEGTSNPNLYWYRQAAGRGLQLLFYSVGIGQISSEVPQNLSASRPQDRQFILSSKKLLLSDSGFYLCACGTSVEQFFGPGTRLTVL.

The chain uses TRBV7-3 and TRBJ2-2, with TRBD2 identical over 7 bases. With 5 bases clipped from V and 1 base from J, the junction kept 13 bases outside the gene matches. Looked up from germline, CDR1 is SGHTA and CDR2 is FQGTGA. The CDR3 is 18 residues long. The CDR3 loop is CASSPISLGLLNTGELFF. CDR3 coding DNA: TGTGCCAGCAGCCCCATTTCCTTGGGACTACTGAACACCGGGGAGCTGTTTTTT.

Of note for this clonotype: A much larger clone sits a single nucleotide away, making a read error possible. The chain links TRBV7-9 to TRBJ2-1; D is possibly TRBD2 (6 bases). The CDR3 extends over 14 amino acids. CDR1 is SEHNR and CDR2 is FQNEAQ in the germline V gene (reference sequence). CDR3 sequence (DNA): TGTGCCAGCAGCTTAGTAGCGGCATACAATGGGCAGTTCTTC. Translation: CASSLVAAYNGQFF.

This chain's CDR3 is CASSYPNGRLNQPQHF. The CDR3 coding sequence is TGTGCCAGCAGTTACCCTAATGGGCGGTTAAATCAGCCCCAGCATTTT. The chain joins TRBV6-2 or TRBV6-3 to TRBJ1-5; D uncertain. CDR1 and CDR2 from the germline V gene are MNHEY and SVGEGT. This CDR3 is 16 amino acids long. V gave up 2 bases and J gave up 4 bases, with 15 bases separating them.

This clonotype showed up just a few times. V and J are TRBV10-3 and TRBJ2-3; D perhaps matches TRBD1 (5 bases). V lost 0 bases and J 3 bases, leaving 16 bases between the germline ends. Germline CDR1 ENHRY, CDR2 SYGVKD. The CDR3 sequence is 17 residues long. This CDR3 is CAISESLAQGGTDTQYF. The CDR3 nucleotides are TGTGCCATCAGTGAGTCCTTGGCCCAGGGTGGGACAGATACGCAGTATTTT.